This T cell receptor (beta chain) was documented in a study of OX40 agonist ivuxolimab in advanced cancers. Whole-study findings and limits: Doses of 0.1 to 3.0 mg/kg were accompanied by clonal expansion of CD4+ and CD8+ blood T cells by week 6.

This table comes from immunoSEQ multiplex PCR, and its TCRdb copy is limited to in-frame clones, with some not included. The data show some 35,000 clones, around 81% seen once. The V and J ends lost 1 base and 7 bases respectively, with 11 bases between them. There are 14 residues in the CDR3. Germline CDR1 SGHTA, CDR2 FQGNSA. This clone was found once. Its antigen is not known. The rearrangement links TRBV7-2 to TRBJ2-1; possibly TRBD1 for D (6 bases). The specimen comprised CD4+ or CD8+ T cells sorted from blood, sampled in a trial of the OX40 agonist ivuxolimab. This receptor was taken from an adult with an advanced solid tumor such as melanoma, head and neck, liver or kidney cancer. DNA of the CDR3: TGTGCCAGCAGCTTAGACGGAAGGGGGAATGAGCAGTTCTTC. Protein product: CASSLDGRGNEQFF.